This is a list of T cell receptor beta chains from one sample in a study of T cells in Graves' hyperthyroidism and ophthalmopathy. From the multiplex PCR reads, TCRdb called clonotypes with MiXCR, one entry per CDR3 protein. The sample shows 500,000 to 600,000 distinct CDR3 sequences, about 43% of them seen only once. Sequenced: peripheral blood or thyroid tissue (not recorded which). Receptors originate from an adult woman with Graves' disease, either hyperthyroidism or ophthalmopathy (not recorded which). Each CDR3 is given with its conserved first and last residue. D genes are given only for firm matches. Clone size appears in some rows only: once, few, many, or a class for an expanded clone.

TGTGCCAGCAGCCAATCATTACTCTCGAACACTGAAGCTTTCTTT	CASSQSLLSNTEAFF	NA	TRBV7-2	TRBJ1-1	NA
TGTGCCAGCCGGGACAGGGACTCCTACGAGCAGTACTTC	CASRDRDSYEQYF	NA	TRBV5-4	TRBJ2-7	TRBD1
TGTGCCAGCAGTCAAGTACAGGGCCCCTACGAGCAGTACTTC	CASSQVQGPYEQYF	once	TRBV7-2	TRBJ2-7	NA
TGTGCCACCAGCAGAAGACAGGGCGAAGGTGAGCAGTACTTC	CATSRRQGEGEQYF	many	TRBV15	TRBJ2-7	TRBD1
TGTGCCAGCAGCTTAGCCCGGGGGAGAGGGGGCGCGTACGAGCAGTACTTC	CASSLARGRGGAYEQYF	many	TRBV7-8	TRBJ2-7	NA
TGTGCCAGCAGTTACTTTGGAGAGACCCAGTACTTC	CASSYFGETQYF	NA	TRBV6-2/TRBV6-3	TRBJ2-5	NA
TGCGCCAGCAGCCAAGGGGGAACAGGGCTCTACACCTACGAGCAGTACTTC	CASSQGGTGLYTYEQYF	many	TRBV4-1	TRBJ2-7	NA
TGTGCCATCAGTGAGATAAAGGGTGTAGGGAATCAGCCCCAGTATTTT	CAISEIKGVGNQPQYF	few	TRBV10-3	TRBJ2-3	NA
TGTGCCAGCAAAGAACCGGGACAGGGGGTATACGAGCAGTACTTC	CASKEPGQGVYEQYF	few	TRBV6-2/TRBV6-3	TRBJ2-7	TRBD1
TGTGCCAGTAGTCGTCGGGACAGGCTGTTTGGGGACTATAGCAATCAGCCCCAGCATTTT	CASSRRDRLFGDYSNQPQHF	few	TRBV19	TRBJ1-5	TRBD1
TGTGCCATGAGGGGGCCTGGGGCCAACGTCCTGACTTTC	CAMRGPGANVLTF	few	TRBV6-4	TRBJ2-6	TRBD1
TGTGCCAGCAGAGCCAGGCAGGACGGGGAGACCCAGTACTTC	CASRARQDGETQYF	NA	TRBV12-3/TRBV12-4	TRBJ2-5	NA
TGCAGCGCAACCGGGACAGGGGCTGAGCAGTACTTC	CSATGTGAEQYF	NA	TRBV29-1	TRBJ2-7	TRBD1
TGTGCCAGCAGCTCTATGGGACAGCAAGCTTTCTTT	CASSSMGQQAFF	many	TRBV11-2	TRBJ1-1	TRBD1
TGTGCCAGCAGCTTAGTGCGGGGAGGTCTCCTCCACTTT	CASSLVRGGLLHF	NA	TRBV7-9	TRBJ1-6	NA
TGTGCCAGCAGCGCACCCGGCCGGGAGGCCCAGCATTTT	CASSAPGREAQHF	many	TRBV7-2	TRBJ1-5	NA
TGTGCCAGCAGCGAGAACCGTCCGAGGGGTAGTGGCTACACCTTC	CASSENRPRGSGYTF	NA	TRBV7-9	TRBJ1-2	NA
TGCGCCAGCAGCTTGGAAGGGGGCTCTGGGGCCAACGTCCTGACTTTC	CASSLEGGSGANVLTF	many	TRBV5-1	TRBJ2-6	NA
TGCAGTGCTGGCAATAGAGGCTCCTACGAGCAGTACTTC	CSAGNRGSYEQYF	NA	TRBV20-1	TRBJ2-7	NA
TGTGCCAGCACCCCGGGACTAGCGGGGACCCCCACCTACGAGCAGTACTTC	CASTPGLAGTPTYEQYF	NA	TRBV7-9	TRBJ2-7	TRBD2
TGTGCCAGCAGTGATTCGTACCGGGTCAGCCTTCAGCCCCAGCATTTT	CASSDSYRVSLQPQHF	many	TRBV6-1	TRBJ1-5	NA
TGCGCCAGCGGACAGGGCCCGTCGTCAACAGATACGCAGTATTTT	CASGQGPSSTDTQYF	few	TRBV5-1	TRBJ2-3	TRBD1
TGTGCCAGCAGCTTAGCTCAAGGGACATGGAACACTGAAGCTTTCTTT	CASSLAQGTWNTEAFF	NA	TRBV7-9	TRBJ1-1	NA
TGCGCCAGCAGCCTAACAGGGGTCGGCACCGGGGAGCTGTTTTTT	CASSLTGVGTGELFF	NA	TRBV5-1	TRBJ2-2	TRBD1
TGCAGCGTTGAATTGACAGACAAAGACTACGAGCAGTACTTC	CSVELTDKDYEQYF	once	TRBV29-1	TRBJ2-7	NA
TGTGCCAAGGGACTAGCGGGGTCGAACACCGGGGAGCTGTTTTTT	CAKGLAGSNTGELFF	NA	TRBV25-1	TRBJ2-2	TRBD2
TGTGCCAGTATCCACCCGGGGTACTTC	CASIHPGYF	many	TRBV19	TRBJ2-5	NA
TGCAGTGCTGCAGGGGGGGGGAGGGAGACCCAGTACTTC	CSAAGGGRETQYF	many	TRBV20-1	TRBJ2-5	NA
TGTGCCAGCAGCCCCAGACAGGGAGAAATGAACACTGAAGCTTTCTTT	CASSPRQGEMNTEAFF	NA	TRBV25-1	TRBJ1-1	TRBD1
TGTGCCAGCACCGACTTGTTGGCTCTAAGGACACGTAATCAGCCCCAGCATTTT	CASTDLLALRTRNQPQHF	many	TRBV6-5	TRBJ1-5	NA
TGTGCCAGCAGCTTTGGAGGGGGCCGATCTGGAAACACCATATATTTT	CASSFGGGRSGNTIYF	many	TRBV5-5	TRBJ1-3	TRBD1
TGTGCCAGCAGCCCCATTACGGGGGGAGAGACCCAGTACTTC	CASSPITGGETQYF	NA	TRBV3-1	TRBJ2-5	TRBD2